The 2 T cell receptor beta chains reported below all come from one sample, sequenced in a study of blood T cell repertoires in COVID-19. Sequencing was performed with immunoSEQ multiplex PCR; in TCRdb, only in-frame clones are kept and a portion is missing. Of around 70,000 clones in the sample, around 91% are singletons; the top ten hold around 5.4%. Material: peripheral blood. Receptors were obtained from a human donor in a cohort sampled during active COVID-19.

This clone is a singleton in its sample. This rearrangement joins TRBV7-2 to TRBJ2-1; 7 bases are a match to TRBD1. Germline CDR1 reads SGHTA; CDR2 reads FQGNSA. V shed 0 bases, J shed 1 base, and the junction held 3 bases outside the gene matches. This CDR3 is 16 amino acids long. The CDR3 nucleotides read TGTGCCAGCAGCTTAGCGGGCAGGGGGTCCTACAATGAGCAGTTCTTC. Residues: CASSLAGRGSYNEQFF.

The genes are TRBV5-1 and TRBJ1-3, with no clear D. The CDR3 spans 14 residues. Trimming left V 2 bases short and J 0 bases short, with 6 bases between. CDR1 and CDR2 from the germline V gene are SGHRS and YFSETQ. CDR3 in DNA: TGCGCCAGCAGCTTAGGGAGCTCTGGAAACACCATATATTTT. Its translation is CASSLGSSGNTIYF.